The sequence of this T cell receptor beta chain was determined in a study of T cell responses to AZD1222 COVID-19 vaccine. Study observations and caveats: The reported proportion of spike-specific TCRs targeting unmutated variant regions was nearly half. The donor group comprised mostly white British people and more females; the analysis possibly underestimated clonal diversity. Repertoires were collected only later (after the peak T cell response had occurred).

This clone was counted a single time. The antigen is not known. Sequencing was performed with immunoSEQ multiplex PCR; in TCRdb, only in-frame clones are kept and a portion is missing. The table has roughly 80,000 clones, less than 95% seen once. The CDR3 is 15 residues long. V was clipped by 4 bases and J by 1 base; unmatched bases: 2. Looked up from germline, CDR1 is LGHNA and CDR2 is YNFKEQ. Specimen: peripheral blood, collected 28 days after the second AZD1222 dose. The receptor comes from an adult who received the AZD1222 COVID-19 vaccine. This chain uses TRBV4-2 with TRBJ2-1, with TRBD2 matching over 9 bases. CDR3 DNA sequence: TGTGCCAGCAGCCTCAGCGGGGGGTCCTACAATGAGCAGTTCTTC. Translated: CASSLSGGSYNEQFF.